This entry describes one T cell receptor (beta chain). The antigen is unknown. This sample is part of a study of cytomegalovirus exposure and HLA in healthy donors. Germline values: CDR1 SGHRS, CDR2 YFSETQ. V dropped 6 bases and J dropped 5 bases, with 12 bases sitting between them. The CDR3 covers 13 residues. PCR was performed using 60 Vbeta and 13 Jbeta primers. Profiled with immunoSEQ multiplex PCR; TCRdb holds only in-frame clones, not every one. Among over 200,000 clones listed, around 89% were seen once. Study-level findings and limits: There were a few CMV-associated chains whose specificity for CMV antigens was confirmed in vitro. Accurate predictions that matched the HLA-A and HLA-B alleles of most subjects were reportedly made from TCR beta sequences. Immune exposure information available was restricted to CMV serostatus.

The chain has TRBV5-1 and TRBJ2-1, with D possibly being TRBD1 (5 bases). The source material was PBMCs. The clonotype was recovered from a woman younger than 30 in good health and CMV-seronegative. CDR3 nucleotide sequence: TGCGCCAGCACCCTAGACAGTCACAATGAGCAGTTCTTC. This translates into CASTLDSHNEQFF.